Sequencing of this TCR beta chain was carried out in a study of blood T cell repertoires in COVID-19. Germline V lookup: CDR1 MNHEY, CDR2 SMNVEV (reference sequence). CDR3 length: 15 amino acids. V lost 2 bases to trimming and J lost 3 bases; unmatched junction nucleotides: 6. Assay: immunoSEQ multiplex PCR; the TCRdb copy retains only in-frame clones and omits some. The sample lists about 260,000 clones; roughly four fifths were seen once. The source is a young man with acute COVID-19. The V call is TRBV27, the J call TRBJ1-2, with 7 nucleotides matching TRBD1. The sequencing input was PBMCs or T cells enriched from blood (not recorded which). CDR3 amino acids: CASSLVGQAYYGYTF. The CDR3 DNA sequence: TGTGCCAGCAGTTTAGTAGGACAGGCATACTATGGCTACACCTTC.